Listed below are T cell receptor beta chains from one sample, sequenced in a study of cytomegalovirus exposure and HLA in healthy donors. TCRdb's table, derived via immunoSEQ multiplex PCR, lists solely in-frame clones and lacks some. This table holds more than 90,000 clones, 77% found once. Material for sequencing was PBMCs. The receptors were sampled from a man aged 50 to 60 in good health and CMV-seropositive. Both conserved end residues are part of each CDR3. A D gene is named only where the DNA matches it firmly. Size is stated for part of the rows, as once, few or many counts, or as a class when the clone is expanded.

CDR3aa,CDR3nt,abundance,v_gene,d_gene,j_gene
CASSLLSQTQYF,TGTGCCAGCAGTTTACTCTCTCAGACCCAGTACTTC,NA,TRBV28,NA,TRBJ2-5
CASSLSGTTNEKLFF,TGTGCCAGCAGCTTATCCGGGACAACTAATGAAAAACTGTTTTTT,NA,TRBV7-9,NA,TRBJ1-4
CSVELAFAAPDTQYF,TGCAGCGTTGAACTAGCCTTTGCGGCCCCAGATACGCAGTATTTT,few,TRBV29-1,NA,TRBJ2-3
CASSAVTGTGSSEAFF,TGTGCCAGCAGCGCGGTAACCGGGACAGGGAGCTCTGAAGCTTTCTTT,NA,TRBV9,TRBD1,TRBJ1-1
CASSVAQDRVVYGYTF,TGTGCCAGCAGCGTAGCTCAGGACAGGGTGGTCTATGGCTACACCTTC,NA,TRBV9,TRBD1,TRBJ1-2
CASSYGRGGAELFF,TGTGCCAGCAGTTACGGGCGGGGGGGGGCTGAGCTGTTTTTT,NA,TRBV6-5,TRBD2,TRBJ2-2
CASSAGQGAGEKLFF,TGCGCCAGCAGCGCGGGACAGGGGGCCGGAGAAAAACTGTTTTTT,NA,TRBV5-1,TRBD1,TRBJ1-4
CASSVGLAGSDTQYF,TGTGCCAGCAGCGTTGGACTAGCCGGGTCAGATACGCAGTATTTT,NA,TRBV9,TRBD2,TRBJ2-3
CASSSLTQSYEQYF,TGTGCCAGCAGCTCATTGACACAGTCCTACGAGCAGTACTTC,NA,TRBV5-5,NA,TRBJ2-7
CASTGGAGNYGYTF,TGTGCCAGCACTGGGGGCGCCGGTAACTATGGCTACACCTTC,NA,TRBV28,NA,TRBJ1-2
CASRLGQGYNTEAFF,TGTGCCAGCAGGCTAGGACAGGGTTATAACACTGAAGCTTTCTTT,NA,TRBV5-4,TRBD1,TRBJ1-1
CASSLSGGGSYEQYF,TGTGCCAGCAGCCTTTCAGGGGGCGGTTCCTACGAGCAGTACTTC,NA,TRBV5-4,TRBD1,TRBJ2-7
CSALRTEQYF,TGCAGTGCCCTTAGAACCGAGCAGTACTTC,once,TRBV20-1,NA,TRBJ2-7
CASSPSRELFF,TGTGCCAGCAGCCCCTCCCGGGAGCTGTTTTTT,NA,TRBV7-9,NA,TRBJ2-2
CASGLGEGLEQFF,TGTGCTAGTGGTTTGGGGGAGGGCTTGGAGCAGTTCTTC,NA,TRBV12-5,TRBD2,TRBJ2-1
CASRVQTGPSYEQYF,TGTGCCAGCAGGGTCCAGACAGGGCCCTCCTACGAGCAGTACTTC,NA,TRBV6-1,TRBD1,TRBJ2-7
CAWSRFGAGPGEQYF,TGTGCCTGGAGTCGATTTGGGGCAGGCCCAGGCGAGCAGTACTTC,NA,TRBV30,NA,TRBJ2-7
CASSTGEGNQPQHF,TGCGCCAGCTCGACGGGGGAAGGCAATCAGCCCCAGCATTTT,NA,TRBV10-2,NA,TRBJ1-5
CASSDNLNSNQPQHF,TGTGCCAGCAGTGATAACTTAAATAGCAATCAGCCCCAGCATTTT,NA,TRBV6-1,NA,TRBJ1-5
CASSQAGGWKETQYF,TGTGCCAGCAGCCAAGCAGGAGGGTGGAAAGAGACCCAGTACTTC,few,TRBV14,NA,TRBJ2-5
CASSLGGASETQYF,TGTGCCAGCAGCCTGGGGGGGGCGTCCGAGACCCAGTACTTC,once,TRBV9,NA,TRBJ2-5
CASRDKGANEQYF,TGTGCCAGCAGAGATAAGGGGGCCAACGAGCAGTACTTC,NA,TRBV14,TRBD1,TRBJ2-7
CASSFFGTGGTEAFF,TGTGCCAGCAGCTTTTTCGGGACAGGGGGCACTGAAGCTTTCTTT,NA,TRBV7-9,TRBD1,TRBJ1-1
CASSQHGTDASGANVLTF,TGCGCCAGCAGTCAACACGGGACAGATGCCTCTGGGGCCAACGTCCTGACTTTC,NA,TRBV23-1,TRBD1,TRBJ2-6
CASRGPAVNEKLFF,TGTGCCAGCCGCGGGCCGGCAGTTAATGAAAAACTGTTTTTT,NA,TRBV18,NA,TRBJ1-4
CASSLVAGGPYEQFF,TGTGCCAGCAGCTTGGTAGCGGGAGGGCCCTATGAGCAGTTCTTC,NA,TRBV5-6,TRBD2,TRBJ2-1
CASSLRQLNSPLHF,TGTGCCAGCAGCTTACGACAGCTAAATTCACCCCTCCACTTT,NA,TRBV5-6,NA,TRBJ1-6
CASSLRQGSNQPQHF,TGTGCCAGTAGTCTCCGACAGGGGAGCAATCAGCCCCAGCATTTT,NA,TRBV19,TRBD1,TRBJ1-5
CASSIGSSYNSPLHF,TGCGCCAGCAGCATCGGGAGCTCCTATAATTCACCCCTCCACTTT,NA,TRBV5-1,NA,TRBJ1-6
CASSLDRQPQHF,TGTGCCAGCAGTTTAGATAGACAGCCCCAGCATTTT,NA,TRBV28,NA,TRBJ1-5
CASNLNPGGDTQYF,TGTGCCAGCAACCTAAACCCGGGGGGGGATACGCAGTATTTT,NA,TRBV7-2,TRBD2,TRBJ2-3
CASRDGGTRGTGELFF,TGTGCCAGCAGAGATGGGGGGACTAGAGGAACCGGGGAGCTGTTTTTT,many,TRBV2,TRBD2,TRBJ2-2
CASSQDRSGGGYTF,TGTGCCAGCAGCCAAGATAGGTCGGGAGGTGGCTACACCTTC,NA,TRBV14,NA,TRBJ1-2
CASSRAWDTRGYEQYF,TGTGCCAGCAGCCGAGCGTGGGACACCAGGGGCTACGAGCAGTACTTC,few,TRBV5-8,NA,TRBJ2-7
CASSYYLAEPYNEQFF,TGTGCCAGCAGTTACTATCTAGCGGAGCCCTACAATGAGCAGTTCTTC,NA,TRBV6-5,TRBD2,TRBJ2-1
CASSRGHFYEQYF,TGTGCCAGCAGCCGGGGACATTTCTACGAGCAGTACTTC,NA,TRBV7-8,NA,TRBJ2-7
CASSQQGASGELFF,TGTGCCAGCAGCCAACAGGGGGCTTCCGGGGAGCTGTTTTTT,NA,TRBV4-2,TRBD1,TRBJ2-2
CASSRDTSSGNTIYF,TGTGCCAGCAGCCGGGACACCTCCTCTGGAAACACCATATATTTT,medium-sized,TRBV5-4,NA,TRBJ1-3
CASSPGQGGYGYTF,TGTGCCAGCAGCCCCGGACAGGGTGGCTATGGCTACACCTTC,NA,TRBV11-2,TRBD1,TRBJ1-2
CASSPKTGLNTEAFF,TGTGCCAGCAGTCCAAAAACGGGTCTTAACACTGAAGCTTTCTTT,few,TRBV6-1,NA,TRBJ1-1
CASVQGLAYNEQFF,TGTGCCAGCGTACAGGGGCTTGCCTACAATGAGCAGTTCTTC,NA,TRBV2,TRBD1,TRBJ2-1
CSGARGGGTEAFF,TGCAGCGGAGCAAGGGGAGGGGGCACTGAAGCTTTCTTT,few,TRBV29-1,NA,TRBJ1-1
CASTLGNRDNYGYTF,TGTGCCAGTACCTTGGGGAACAGGGACAACTATGGCTACACCTTC,NA,TRBV19,NA,TRBJ1-2
CASSSGTVSSYEQYF,TGTGCCAGTAGTTCCGGGACAGTGAGCTCCTACGAGCAGTACTTC,NA,TRBV19,TRBD1,TRBJ2-7
CSVDRQGDGYTF,TGCAGCGTTGATCGGCAGGGGGATGGCTACACCTTC,NA,TRBV29-1,TRBD1,TRBJ1-2
CASRPQGDRVTEAFF,TGTGCCAGCAGACCCCAGGGGGACAGGGTCACTGAAGCTTTCTTT,NA,TRBV6-1,TRBD1,TRBJ1-1
CASSVAAGNHGYTF,TGTGCCAGCAGCGTAGCAGCCGGGAATCATGGCTACACCTTC,NA,TRBV9,NA,TRBJ1-2
CASSRPGTHNEQFF,TGTGCCAGCAGCCGACCGGGAACTCACAATGAGCAGTTCTTC,NA,TRBV11-2,NA,TRBJ2-1
CASSTDKSQPQHF,TGTGCCAGCAGCACGGACAAAAGTCAGCCCCAGCATTTT,NA,TRBV6-5,NA,TRBJ1-5
CASSTGLAGREQFF,TGTGCCAGCAGCACCGGACTAGCGGGGCGGGAGCAGTTCTTC,once,TRBV7-6,TRBD2,TRBJ2-1
CASSPRRREEDYGYTF,TGTGCCAGCAGCCCGAGAAGGAGGGAAGAGGACTATGGCTACACCTTC,NA,TRBV21-1,NA,TRBJ1-2
CASSLQLRDTEAFF,TGTGCCAGCAGCTTACAGCTTCGGGACACTGAAGCTTTCTTT,few,TRBV7-2,NA,TRBJ1-1
CASSRQGEGYTF,TGTGCCAGCAGCAGGCAGGGGGAGGGCTACACCTTC,NA,TRBV9,TRBD1,TRBJ1-2
CATSRDPGNTIYF,TGTGCCACCAGCAGGGACCCGGGGAACACCATATATTTT,NA,TRBV15,NA,TRBJ1-3
CASSAHAGLDSYEQYF,TGCGCCAGCAGCGCTCACGCGGGACTAGATAGCTACGAGCAGTACTTC,NA,TRBV4-1,TRBD2,TRBJ2-7
CASSPSGAPEQYF,TGTGCCAGCTCACCCTCGGGAGCTCCCGAGCAGTACTTC,NA,TRBV18,NA,TRBJ2-7
CASSLAAGKETQYF,TGCGCCAGCAGCTTGGCAGCAGGGAAGGAGACCCAGTACTTC,NA,TRBV5-1,NA,TRBJ2-5